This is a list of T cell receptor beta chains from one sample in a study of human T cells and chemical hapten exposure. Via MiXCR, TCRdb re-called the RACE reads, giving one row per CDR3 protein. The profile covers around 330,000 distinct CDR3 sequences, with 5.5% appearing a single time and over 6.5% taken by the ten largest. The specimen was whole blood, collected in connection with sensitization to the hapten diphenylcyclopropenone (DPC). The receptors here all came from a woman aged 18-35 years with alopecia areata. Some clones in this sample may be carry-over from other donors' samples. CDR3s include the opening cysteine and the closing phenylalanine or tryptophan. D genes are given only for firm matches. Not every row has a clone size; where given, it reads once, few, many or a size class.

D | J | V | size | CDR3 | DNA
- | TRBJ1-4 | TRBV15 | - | CATSSSQATNEKLFF | TGTGCCACCAGCAGTAGCCAGGCGACTAATGAAAAACTGTTTTTT
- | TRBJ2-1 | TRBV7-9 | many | CASSLGVSGNEQFF | TGTGCCAGCAGCTTAGGGGTCTCTGGCAATGAGCAGTTCTTC
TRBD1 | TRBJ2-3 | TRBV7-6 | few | CASSFLSRQGSTDTQYF | TGTGCCAGCAGCTTTTTATCTCGACAGGGGAGTACAGATACGCAGTATTTT
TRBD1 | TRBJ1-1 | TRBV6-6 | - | CASSYSNSRDREAFF | TGTGCCAGCAGTTACTCGAATTCTCGGGACAGGGAAGCTTTCTTT
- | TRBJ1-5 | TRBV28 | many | CASSLGQRGNQPQHF | TGTGCCAGCAGTTTAGGCCAGAGAGGTAATCAGCCCCAGCATTTT
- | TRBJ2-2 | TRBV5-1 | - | CASSGRYANTGELFF | TGCGCCAGCAGCGGACGTTACGCGAACACCGGGGAGCTGTTTTTT
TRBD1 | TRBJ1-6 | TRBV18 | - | CASSPMTGNSPLHF | TGTGCCAGCTCACCCATGACAGGGAATTCACCCCTCCACTTT
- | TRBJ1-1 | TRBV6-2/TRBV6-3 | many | CASCLTIRTEEGTEAFF | TGTGCCAGCTGTCTCACCATTCGGACAGAAGAGGGCACTGAAGCTTTCTTT
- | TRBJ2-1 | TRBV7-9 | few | CATPRGDSSYNEQFF | TGTGCCACCCCCAGGGGGGACAGCTCCTACAATGAGCAGTTCTTC
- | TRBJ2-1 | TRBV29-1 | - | CSGDIQNYNEQFF | TGCAGCGGGGACATCCAAAACTACAATGAGCAGTTCTTC
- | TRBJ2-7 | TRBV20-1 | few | CSVGLISYEQYF | TGCAGTGTCGGGCTGATCTCCTACGAGCAGTACTTC
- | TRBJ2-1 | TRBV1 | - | CTSSQTKLAGDYNEQFF | TGCACCAGCAGCCAAACTAAACTAGCGGGCGATTACAATGAGCAGTTCTTC
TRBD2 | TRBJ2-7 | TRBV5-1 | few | CASSLYAGDYEQYF | TGCGCCAGCAGCTTGTACGCGGGGGACTACGAGCAGTACTTC
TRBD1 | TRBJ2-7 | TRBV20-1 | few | CSARDFGTGTAYEQYF | TGCAGTGCTAGAGATTTTGGGACAGGGACTGCCTACGAGCAGTACTTC
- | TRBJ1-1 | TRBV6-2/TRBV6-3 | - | CASSTGFRVVGAFF | TGTGCCAGCAGTACCGGATTTAGGGTGGTTGGGGCTTTCTTT
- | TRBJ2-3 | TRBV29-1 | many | CSVEFLVGGTDTQYF | TGCAGCGTTGAATTTCTGGTGGGGGGCACAGATACGCAGTATTTT
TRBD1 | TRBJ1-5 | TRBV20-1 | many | CSAREGGQPQHF | TGCAGTGCTAGAGAAGGGGGCCAGCCCCAGCATTTT
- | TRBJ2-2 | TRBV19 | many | CASSIFGGNTGELFF | TGTGCCAGTAGTATATTTGGGGGGAACACCGGGGAGCTGTTTTTT
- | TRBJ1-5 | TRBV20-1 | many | CSARIRDNQPQHF | TGCAGTGCTAGAATCAGAGACAATCAGCCCCAGCATTTT
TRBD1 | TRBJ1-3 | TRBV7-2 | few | CASSLQGANGNTIYF | TGTGCCAGCAGCCTACAGGGGGCGAACGGAAACACCATATATTTT
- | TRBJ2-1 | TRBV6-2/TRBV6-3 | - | CASRGTKGSYNEQFF | TGTGCCAGCAGGGGGACCAAGGGGTCCTACAATGAGCAGTTCTTC
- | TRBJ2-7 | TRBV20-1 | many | CSASAGEQYF | TGCAGTGCTAGTGCGGGTGAGCAGTACTTC
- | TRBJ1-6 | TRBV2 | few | CASSVKGDSPLHF | TGTGCCAGCAGTGTAAAGGGAGATTCACCCCTCCACTTT
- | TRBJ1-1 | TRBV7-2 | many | CASSLVWRNTEAFF | TGTGCCAGCAGCTTAGTCTGGAGGAACACTGAAGCTTTCTTT
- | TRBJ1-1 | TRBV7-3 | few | CASSLTGAGSEAFF | TGTGCCAGCAGCTTAACGGGGGCAGGGTCTGAAGCTTTCTTT
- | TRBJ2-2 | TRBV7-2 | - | CASSLVAGARGTGELFF | TGTGCCAGCAGCTTAGTTGCGGGTGCCCGGGGCACCGGGGAGCTGTTTTTT
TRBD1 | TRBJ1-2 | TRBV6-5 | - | CASSYSTGGRGGYTF | TGTGCCAGCAGTTACTCGACAGGGGGCCGGGGCGGCTACACCTTC
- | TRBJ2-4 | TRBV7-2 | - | CASSFRRTVENIQYF | TGTGCCAGCAGCTTCCGTCGGACTGTGGAAAACATTCAGTACTTC
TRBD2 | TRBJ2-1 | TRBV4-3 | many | CASSRAAASGGAFNEQFF | TGCGCCAGCAGCCGCGCTGCTGCTAGCGGGGGGGCCTTCAATGAGCAGTTCTTC
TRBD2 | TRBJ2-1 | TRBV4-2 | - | CASSREGLAGARDEQFF | TGTGCCAGCAGCCGAGAGGGGCTAGCGGGGGCCAGGGATGAGCAGTTCTTC
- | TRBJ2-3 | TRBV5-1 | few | CASSLEAPSTDTQYF | TGCGCCAGCAGCTTGGAGGCCCCTAGCACAGATACGCAGTATTTT
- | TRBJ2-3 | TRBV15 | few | CATSLGGETSTDTQYF | TGTGCCACCAGCTTAGGAGGAGAAACTAGCACAGATACGCAGTATTTT
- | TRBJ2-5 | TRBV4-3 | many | CASSQDAGAETQYF | TGCGCCAGCAGCCAAGACGCAGGGGCGGAGACCCAGTACTTC
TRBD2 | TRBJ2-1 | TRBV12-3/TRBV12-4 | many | CASSLRSSGENEQFF | TGTGCCAGCAGTTTGAGGTCTAGCGGGGAAAATGAGCAGTTCTTC
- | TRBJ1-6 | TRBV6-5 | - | CASSYSTNSPLHF | TGTGCCAGCAGTTACTCGACTAACTCACCCCTCCACTTT
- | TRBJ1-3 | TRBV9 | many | CASSVGGPGNTIYF | TGTGCCAGCAGCGTAGGGGGCCCTGGAAACACCATATATTTT
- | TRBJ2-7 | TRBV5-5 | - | CASSLGTAGEQYF | TGTGCCAGCAGCTTAGGGACAGCGGGCGAGCAGTACTTC
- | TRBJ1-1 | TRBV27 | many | CASSLARWTEAFF | TGTGCCAGCAGTTTAGCGAGATGGACTGAAGCTTTCTTT
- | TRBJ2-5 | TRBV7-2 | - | CASSLASRETQYF | TGTGCCAGCAGCTTAGCGTCTAGAGAGACCCAGTACTTC
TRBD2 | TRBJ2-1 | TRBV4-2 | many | CASSQEVQRGSSYNEQFF | TGTGCCAGCAGCCAAGAGGTCCAGCGGGGGAGCTCCTACAATGAGCAGTTCTTC
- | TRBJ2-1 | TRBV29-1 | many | CSVETGNEQFF | TGCAGCGTTGAAACAGGGAATGAGCAGTTCTTC